This T cell receptor (beta chain) was identified in a study of identical twins. Notes on the study in general: The abundant beta clonotypes from cord blood had fewer insertions, and memory repertoires had none of this.

Details on this clonotype: The antigen remains unidentified.

TCRdb redid the calling of the 5' RACE reads with MiXCR, one entry per CDR3 protein. The sample includes more than 600,000 distinct CDR3 sequences, 18% of them seen just once. This CDR3 comprises 13 residues. CDR1 is SNHLY, CDR2 FYNNEI, per germline. Deletions cut 2 bases from V and 5 bases from J, with 6 bases between. In every case, the donor was a healthy Caucasian. This sample was also put to use in a study of T cells expressing NK-cell markers. From that second work: In a handful of donors, dominant NKG2C+ clonotypes were roughly 1.0-7.5% of CD8+ T cells. Whether expanded NKG2C+ T cell clones were HCMV-specific remained unclear.

The sequenced sample consisted of PBMCs. The V call is TRBV2, the J call TRBJ2-2; no clear D. The receptor was derived from a woman between 18 and 29 years old in good health. Here the CDR3 reads CASSESQTGELFF. The DNA of the CDR3 is TGTGCCAGCAGTGAATCCCAAACCGGGGAGCTGTTTTTT.